This TCR beta chain stems from a study of blood T cell repertoires in COVID-19. For the study at large: The United States, Italy and Spain provided the acute and convalescent COVID-19 samples. PBMCs, B-cell-depleted T cells, or T cells provided the cDNA or gDNA that made up the material.

As processed by the authors: Nucleated cell counts were estimated from reference gene primer amplification. Clones were read by immunoSEQ multiplex PCR, and TCRdb kept only the in-frame ones, dropping some. The DNA was the basis for D and trimming; V, J and clone size are from that table. The table shows almost 90,000 clones, with about 87% occurring only once. With 10 bases removed from V and 2 bases from J, the gap between germline ends came to 14 bases. Germline assignment: CDR1 KGHSH and CDR2 LQKENI. The CDR3 runs 14 residues. The chain links TRBV18 to TRBJ2-2; D is perhaps TRBD1 (6 bases). The sample was peripheral blood. The receptor's source is a man older than 75 with acute or convalescent COVID-19. CDR3 protein: CANARDTNTGELFF. The CDR3 nucleotides are TGTGCCAACGCAAGGGACACTAACACCGGGGAGCTGTTTTTT.